These 9 T cell receptor beta chains were all obtained from the same sample, sequenced in a study of blood T cell repertoires in COVID-19. Produced via immunoSEQ multiplex PCR; TCRdb's table is partial and in-frame only. The table lists about 260,000 clones, approximately 89% of them singletons, with 2.3% in the top ten. What was sequenced was peripheral blood. These receptors all stem from a woman aged 50 to 60 with acute or convalescent COVID-19.

This chain links TRBV7-7 with TRBJ2-1; D call uncertain. The CDR3 has 16 residues. V lost 3 bases to trimming and J lost 0 bases, with 12 bases between them. In germline, CDR1 is SSHAT, CDR2 FNYEAQ (reference sequence). CDR3 amino acids: CASSLPESSSYNEQFF. CDR3 sequence (DNA): TGTGCCAGCAGCTTGCCTGAGTCAAGCTCCTACAATGAGCAGTTCTTC. Looking up the rest from reference TRBV7-7 and TRBJ2-1 gives the full variable domain: GAGVSQSPRYKVTKRGQDVTLRCDPISSHATLYWYQQALGQGPEFLTYFNYEAQPDKSGLPSDRFSAERPEGSISTLTIQRTEQRDSAMYRCASSLPESSSYNEQFFGPGTRLTVL.

This clone was detected once. The rearrangement joins TRBV28 to TRBJ2-7, with D possibly being TRBD2 (5 bases). V dropped 5 bases and J dropped 0 bases, with 11 bases sitting between them. The CDR3 is made up of 14 amino acids. Per the germline V gene, CDR1 is MDHEN and CDR2 is SYDVKM. CDR3 sequence (DNA): TGTGCCAGCAGTACATTAGGGAGCTCCTACGAGCAGTACTTC. Translating gives CASSTLGSSYEQYF.

V is TRBV11-2 and J is TRBJ1-4; 11 bases line up with TRBD1. V shed 5 bases and J 6 bases; nucleotides not matched to a gene: 5. This CDR3 spans 15 amino acids. CDR1 is SGHAT, CDR2 FQNNGV, per germline. CDR3 nucleotide sequence: TGTGCCAGCAGCCCCCGGGACAGGGGGGATGAAAAACTGTTTTTT. Translating gives CASSPRDRGDEKLFF.

The J gene is TRBJ2-7, the V gene TRBV6-5; 8 bases fit TRBD1. In germline, CDR1 is MNHEY, CDR2 SVGAGI. V was clipped by 4 bases and J by 2 bases; unmatched bases: 10. CDR3 length: 16 residues. Written as DNA, the CDR3 is TGTGCCAGCAGTTCATCCCGGACAGGGAACGCCTACGAGCAGTACTTC. Encoded protein: CASSSSRTGNAYEQYF.

The chain links TRBV4-1 to TRBJ2-1, with 13 bases matching TRBD2. In germline, CDR1 is MGHRA, CDR2 YSYEKL. V lost 8 bases, J lost 7 bases, and 8 bases stayed unmatched. The CDR3 spans 15 residues. The CDR3: CASGRGLAGDNEQFF. In nucleotides, the CDR3 is TGCGCCAGCGGCCGTGGACTAGCGGGAGATAATGAGCAGTTCTTC.

The V call is TRBV5-1, the J call TRBJ2-1, with 8 bases matching TRBD2. Germline assignment: CDR1 SGHRS and CDR2 YFSETQ. This CDR3 has 21 residues. V trimming: 0 bases; J trimming: 0 bases; junction bases outside the gene matches: 17. CDR3 residues: CASSLGSRASGLLSSYNEQFF. The CDR3 nucleotides are TGCGCCAGCAGCTTGGGATCTAGGGCTAGCGGGCTCCTGAGCTCCTACAATGAGCAGTTCTTC.

The rearrangement uses TRBV7-2 and TRBJ2-7, with D perhaps matching TRBD2 (5 bases). This CDR3 spans 14 amino acids. CDR1 and CDR2 (germline): SGHTA, FQGNSA. V was clipped by 2 bases and J by 0 bases, with 8 bases between them. Here the CDR3 reads CASSLSGGSYEQYF. The DNA of the CDR3 is TGTGCCAGCAGCTTAAGCGGTGGCTCCTACGAGCAGTACTTC.

For the CDR3, the DNA is TGTGCCAGCAGTTTATCGAGGGCCACTGAAGCTTTCTTT. Its protein product is CASSLSRATEAFF. This chain uses TRBV27 with TRBJ1-1, with D unclear. Germline CDR1 and CDR2: MNHEY and SMNVEV (reference sequence). The CDR3 is 13 amino acids. Trimming cost V 0 bases and J 4 bases, with 6 bases left between them.

The CDR3 loop reads CASSSRLAIDTGELFF. The CDR3 DNA reads as TGTGCCAGCAGCTCCCGTCTAGCGATCGACACCGGGGAGCTGTTTTTT. The chain recombines TRBV9 with TRBJ2-2, with a tentative D call TRBD2 (6 bases). Trimming stripped 4 bases from V and 3 bases from J, with 16 bases between. The CDR3 consists of 16 residues. Germline CDR1 and CDR2: SGDLS and YYNGEE.